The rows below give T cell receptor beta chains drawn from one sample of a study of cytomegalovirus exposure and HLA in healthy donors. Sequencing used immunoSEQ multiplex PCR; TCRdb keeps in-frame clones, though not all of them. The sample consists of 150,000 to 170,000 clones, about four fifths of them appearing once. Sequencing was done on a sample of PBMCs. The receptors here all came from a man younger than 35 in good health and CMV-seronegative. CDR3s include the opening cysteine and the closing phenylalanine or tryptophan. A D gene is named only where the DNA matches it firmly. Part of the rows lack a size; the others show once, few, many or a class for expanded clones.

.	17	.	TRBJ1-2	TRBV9	CASSVSGGQTPTGGYTF	TGTGCCAGCAGCGTTTCTGGCGGACAGACCCCTACGGGAGGCTACACCTTC
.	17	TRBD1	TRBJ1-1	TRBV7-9	CASSFSDRGLGNTEAFF	TGTGCCAGCAGCTTTAGTGACAGGGGGCTCGGGAACACTGAAGCTTTCTTT
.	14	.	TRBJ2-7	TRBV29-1	CSVEDVGRSYEQYF	TGCAGCGTTGAAGATGTGGGCAGATCCTACGAGCAGTACTTC
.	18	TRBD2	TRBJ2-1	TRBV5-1	CASSLTSGGAGPHNEQFF	TGCGCCAGCAGCTTGACTAGCGGGGGGGCCGGGCCCCACAATGAGCAGTTCTTC
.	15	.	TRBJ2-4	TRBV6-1	CASSAIQGTRDIQYF	TGTGCCAGCAGTGCAATACAGGGCACAAGGGACATTCAGTACTTC
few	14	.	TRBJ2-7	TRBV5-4	CASSFRDFPYEQYF	TGTGCCAGCAGCTTCCGGGACTTCCCCTACGAGCAGTACTTC
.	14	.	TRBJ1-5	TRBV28	CATTVGGANQPQHF	TGTGCCACCACAGTCGGGGGGGCCAATCAGCCCCAGCATTTT
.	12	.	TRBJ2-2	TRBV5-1	CASRGHPGELFF	TGCGCCAGCAGGGGCCATCCCGGGGAGCTGTTTTTT
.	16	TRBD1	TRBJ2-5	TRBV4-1	CASSQDFGTGRETQYF	TGCGCCAGCAGCCAAGATTTTGGGACAGGTAGAGAGACCCAGTACTTC
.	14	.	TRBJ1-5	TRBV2	CASTLDGHNQPQHF	TGTGCCAGCACTCTGGACGGACACAATCAGCCCCAGCATTTT
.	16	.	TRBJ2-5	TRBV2	CASSEDSVASWETQYF	TGTGCCAGCAGCGAGGACAGTGTTGCGAGCTGGGAGACCCAGTACTTC
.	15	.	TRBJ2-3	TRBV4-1	CASSQETRPGDTQYF	TGCGCCAGCAGCCAAGAAACTCGTCCAGGGGATACGCAGTATTTT
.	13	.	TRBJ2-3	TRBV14	CASSQDGGNTQYF	TGTGCCAGCAGCCAAGACGGGGGAAATACGCAGTATTTT
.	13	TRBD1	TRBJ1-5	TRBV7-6	CASSAQGDQPQHF	TGTGCCAGCAGTGCACAGGGGGATCAGCCCCAGCATTTT
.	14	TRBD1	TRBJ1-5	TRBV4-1	CASSDRDRGQPQHF	TGCGCCAGCAGCGACCGGGACAGGGGCCAGCCCCAGCATTTT
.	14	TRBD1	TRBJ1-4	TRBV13	CASSLGTGREKLFF	TGTGCCAGCAGCCTCGGGACAGGGAGAGAAAAACTGTTTTTT
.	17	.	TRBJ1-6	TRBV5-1	CASSLQGTSPGNSPLHF	TGCGCCAGCAGCTTGCAGGGAACAAGTCCTGGTAATTCACCCCTCCACTTT
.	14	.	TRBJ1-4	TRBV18	CASSPRAESEKLFF	TGTGCCAGCTCACCACGGGCTGAGAGTGAAAAACTGTTTTTT
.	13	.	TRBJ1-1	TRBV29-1	CSVERGAQTEAFF	TGCAGCGTTGAACGGGGGGCGCAGACTGAAGCTTTCTTT
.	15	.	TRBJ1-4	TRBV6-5	CASSYTGPTNEKLFF	TGTGCCAGTTCTTACACAGGGCCAACTAATGAAAAACTGTTTTTT
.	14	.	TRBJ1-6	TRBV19	CASTSGVGNSPLHF	TGTGCCAGTACCTCAGGGGTAGGGAATTCACCCCTCCACTTT
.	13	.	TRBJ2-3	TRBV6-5	CAAALGGSDTQYF	TGTGCGGCCGCCTTGGGGGGTTCAGATACGCAGTATTTT
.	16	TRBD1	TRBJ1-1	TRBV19	CASSQQGPPSNTEAFF	TGTGCCAGTAGTCAACAGGGGCCACCTTCCAACACTGAAGCTTTCTTT
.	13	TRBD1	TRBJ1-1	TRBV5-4	CASSLAGDRRAFF	TGTGCCAGCAGCTTGGCAGGGGACAGGCGAGCTTTCTTT
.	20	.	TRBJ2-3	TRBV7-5	CVRSSLPGRGGRDITDTQYF	TGTGTCAGAAGCTCGCTCCCGGGACGGGGGGGCCGAGATATTACAGATACGCAGTATTTT
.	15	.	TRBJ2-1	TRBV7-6	CASSSPDRAYNEQFF	TGTGCCAGCAGCTCCCCGGATCGGGCCTACAATGAGCAGTTCTTC
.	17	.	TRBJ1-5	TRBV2	CASRKRTSLRGNQPQHF	TGTGCCAGCAGGAAACGGACGTCCTTGCGGGGAAATCAGCCCCAGCATTTT
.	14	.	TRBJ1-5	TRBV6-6	CASSATSFNQPQHF	TGTGCCAGCAGTGCGACTTCATTCAATCAGCCCCAGCATTTT
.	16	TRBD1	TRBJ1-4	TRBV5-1	CASSPGQDSTNEKLFF	TGCGCCAGCAGCCCGGGACAGGATTCAACTAATGAAAAACTGTTTTTT
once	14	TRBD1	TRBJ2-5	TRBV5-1	CASSSGTGAETQYF	TGCGCCAGCAGCTCCGGGACAGGGGCAGAGACCCAGTACTTC
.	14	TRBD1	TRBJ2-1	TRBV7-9	CASHRGQAYNEQFF	TGTGCCAGCCATAGGGGACAGGCCTACAATGAGCAGTTCTTC
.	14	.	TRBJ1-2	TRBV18	CASSPAESDYGYTF	TGTGCCAGCTCACCTGCGGAGAGCGACTATGGCTACACCTTC
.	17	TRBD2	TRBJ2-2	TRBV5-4	CASSAPSGGAYTGELFF	TGTGCCAGCAGCGCCCCTAGCGGGGGGGCTTACACCGGGGAGCTGTTTTTT
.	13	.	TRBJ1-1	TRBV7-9	CASSLAGAAEAFF	TGTGCCAGCAGCTTAGCGGGGGCGGCTGAAGCTTTCTTT
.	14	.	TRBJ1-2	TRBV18	CASSPSEVGHGYTF	TGTGCCAGCTCACCATCTGAAGTTGGCCATGGCTACACCTTC
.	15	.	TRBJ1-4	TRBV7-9	CASSLVGGLGEKLFF	TGTGCCAGCAGCTTGGTCGGGGGGCTGGGGGAAAAACTGTTTTTT
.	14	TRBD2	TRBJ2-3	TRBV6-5	CASSYRLASDTQYF	TGTGCCAGCAGTTACAGACTAGCATCAGATACGCAGTATTTT
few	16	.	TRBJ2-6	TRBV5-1	CASSRTAGAGANGLTF	TGCGCCAGCAGCCGGACGGCGGGGGCTGGGGCCAACGGCCTGACTTTC
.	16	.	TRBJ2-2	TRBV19	CASSIEPPANTGELFF	TGTGCCAGTAGTATCGAGCCCCCCGCGAACACCGGGGAGCTGTTTTTT
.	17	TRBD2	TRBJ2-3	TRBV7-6	CASSLGVAGGLQIAQYF	TGTGCCAGCAGCTTAGGGGTAGCGGGGGGCCTCCAGATAGCGCAGTATTTT
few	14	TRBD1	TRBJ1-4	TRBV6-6	CASSRDRGGEKLFF	TGTGCCAGCAGCCGGGACAGGGGAGGTGAAAAACTGTTTTTT
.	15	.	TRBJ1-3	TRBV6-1	CASSLEYSTGNTIYF	TGTGCCAGCAGCCTAGAATACTCCACGGGAAACACCATATATTTT
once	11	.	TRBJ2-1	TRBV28	CASSRVDEQFF	TGTGCCAGCAGTCGTGTAGATGAGCAGTTCTTC
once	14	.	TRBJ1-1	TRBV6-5	CASSYQQGWTEAFF	TGTGCCAGCAGTTACCAACAGGGCTGGACTGAAGCTTTCTTT
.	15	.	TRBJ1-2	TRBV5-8	CASSLVGQINYGYTF	TGTGCCAGCAGCTTGGTCGGACAGATCAACTATGGCTACACCTTC
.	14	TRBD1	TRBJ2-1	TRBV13	CASSPGTDYNEQFF	TGTGCCAGCAGCCCCGGGACAGATTACAATGAGCAGTTCTTC
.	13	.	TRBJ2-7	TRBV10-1	CASSESLRCEQYF	TGCGCCAGCAGTGAAAGCCTGAGATGTGAGCAGTACTTC
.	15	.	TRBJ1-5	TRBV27	CASSFDSLGNQPQHF	TGTGCCAGCAGTTTCGACAGCCTGGGCAATCAGCCCCAGCATTTT
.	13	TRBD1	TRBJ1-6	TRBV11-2	CASSSEGARPLHF	TGTGCCAGCAGCTCCGAGGGGGCCCGGCCCCTCCACTTT
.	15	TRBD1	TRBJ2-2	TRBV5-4	CASSYGQGGTGELFF	TGTGCCAGCAGCTACGGACAGGGGGGCACCGGGGAGCTGTTTTTT
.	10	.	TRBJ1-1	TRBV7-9	CSSSREESFF	TGTTCCAGCAGTCGAGAGGAATCTTTCTTT
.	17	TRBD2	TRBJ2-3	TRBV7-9	CASSLGASGGARDTQYF	TGTGCCAGCAGCTTAGGAGCTAGCGGGGGGGCCAGAGATACGCAGTATTTT
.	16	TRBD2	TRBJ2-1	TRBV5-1	CASSWGTSGRYNEQFF	TGCGCCAGCAGCTGGGGGACTAGCGGGAGATACAATGAGCAGTTCTTC
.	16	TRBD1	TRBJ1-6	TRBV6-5	CASSWTGALRNSPLHF	TGTGCCAGCAGTTGGACAGGGGCATTGAGAAATTCACCCCTCCACTTT
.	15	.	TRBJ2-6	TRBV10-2	CASSEGHSGANVLTF	TGCGCCAGCAGTGAAGGACACTCTGGGGCCAACGTCCTGACTTTC
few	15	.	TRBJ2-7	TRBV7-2	CASSQGLRGSYEQYF	TGTGCCAGCAGCCAGGGGCTCAGGGGCTCCTACGAGCAGTACTTC
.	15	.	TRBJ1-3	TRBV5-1	CASSPNDPSRDTIYF	TGCGCCAGCAGCCCAAACGACCCCTCCCGGGACACCATATATTTT
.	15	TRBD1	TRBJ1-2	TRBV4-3	CASSQRDRAPYGYTF	TGCGCCAGCAGCCAACGGGACAGGGCACCCTATGGCTACACCTTC